This T cell receptor (beta chain) was identified in a study of T cell repertoires in cytomegalovirus infection. Study summary: It can be stated that public TCR beta signatures indicated CMV infection as well as a matching HLA type. Study-level results: Individuals carrying CMV plus the relevant HLA were identified by cumulative frequency of public TCR beta families. HLA-C-restricted TCR beta clonotypes specific for CMV led the ex vivo response.

V lost 5 bases, J lost 0 bases, and 15 bases lay in between. Germline assignment: CDR1 DFQATT and CDR2 SNEGSKA (reference sequence). This CDR3 has 15 amino acids. MiXCR, applied by TCRdb to the reads, yields one record per CDR3 protein. The table includes more than 200,000 distinct CDR3 sequences, approximately 10% detected once. This clonotype has ten or more counts. Its antigen is not identified. The chain recombines TRBV20-1 with TRBJ2-3, with a weak D call TRBD2 (6 bases). The receptor's source is a human donor in good health (CMV status not recorded). Some clones in this sample may be carry-over from other donors' samples. Sequenced material: PBMCs. This CDR3 is CSAPRLDRSTDTQYF. CDR3 nucleotide sequence: TGCAGTGCTCCTCGACTAGATAGGAGCACAGATACGCAGTATTTT.